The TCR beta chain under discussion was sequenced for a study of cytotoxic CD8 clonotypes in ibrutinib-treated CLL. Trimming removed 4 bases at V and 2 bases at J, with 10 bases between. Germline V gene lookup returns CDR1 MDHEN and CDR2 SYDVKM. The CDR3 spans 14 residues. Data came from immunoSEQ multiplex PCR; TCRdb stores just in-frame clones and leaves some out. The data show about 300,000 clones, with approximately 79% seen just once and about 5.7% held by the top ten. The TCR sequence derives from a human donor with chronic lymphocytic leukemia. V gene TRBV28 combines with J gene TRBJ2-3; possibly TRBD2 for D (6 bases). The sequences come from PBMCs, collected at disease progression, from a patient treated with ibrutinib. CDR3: CASSWDLFTDTQYF. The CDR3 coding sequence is TGTGCCAGCAGTTGGGACTTATTCACAGATACGCAGTATTTT.